This TCR beta chain stems from a study of blood T cell repertoires in COVID-19. At the level of the study: Specimens from acute and convalescent COVID-19 originated in the United States, Italy and Spain. Sources were T cells, B-cell-depleted T cells, or PBMCs; the material itself was cDNA or gDNA.

Trimming stripped 1 base from V and 1 base from J, with 15 bases between. Germline V gene lookup returns CDR1 LGHDT and CDR2 YNNKEL (reference sequence). The CDR3 has 17 amino acids. Authors' analysis steps: Amplification of reference gene primers provided the estimated nucleated cell counts. Some clones are missing from TCRdb's copy, which holds only in-frame ones; the method was immunoSEQ multiplex PCR. Clone size and the V and J calls come from that table; the DNA yielded D and trimming. This table holds over 90,000 clones, almost 85% found once. Sequenced sample: peripheral blood. The TCR originated in a man aged 40-49 years with active or convalescent COVID-19. This chain joins TRBV3-1 (or the pseudogene TRBV3-2) and TRBJ2-3, with TRBD1 as a possible D gene (5 bases). CDR3 loop: CASSQVIGQGGTDTQYF. The CDR3 nucleotides read TGTGCCAGCAGCCAAGTGATAGGGCAGGGTGGCACAGATACGCAGTATTTT.